The 23 T cell receptor beta chains below come from one sample, sequenced in a study of blood T cell repertoires in COVID-19. Some clones are missing from TCRdb's copy, which holds only in-frame ones; the method was immunoSEQ multiplex PCR. The table records some 270,000 clones, 91% of them present only once. Sequencing input: PBMCs or T cells enriched from blood (not recorded which). Receptors originate from a man aged 35 to 55 who had been exposed to COVID-19.

CDR3 amino acids: CASSAHSGKISEQFF. The CDR3 nucleotides are TGTGCCAGCAGCGCCCATAGCGGGAAAATTAGTGAGCAGTTCTTC. The chain recombines TRBV9 with TRBJ2-1; 8 bases line up with TRBD2. CDR1 and CDR2 from the germline V gene are SGDLS and YYNGEE. V lost 3 bases to trimming and J lost 9 bases; unmatched junction nucleotides: 11. This CDR3 is 15 amino acids long.

This chain uses TRBV10-3 with TRBJ1-1; D is unresolved. Trimming took off 0 bases at V and 5 bases at J, with 7 bases between the two ends. Looked up from germline, CDR1 is ENHRY and CDR2 is SYGVKD. The CDR3 covers 13 residues. The CDR3 sequence is CAISESVRTEAFF. CDR3 coding DNA: TGTGCCATCAGTGAGTCGGTCAGAACTGAAGCTTTCTTT.

This clone has a handful of counts. The chain is built from TRBV5-1 and TRBJ1-1, with D maybe TRBD1 (6 bases). There are 15 residues in the CDR3. Germline CDR1 is SGHRS and CDR2 is YFSETQ. The V end lost 5 bases, the J end lost 1 base, and 15 bases lay between the germline ends. The CDR3 spells CASRQGSLKNTEAFF. As DNA, the CDR3 is TGCGCCAGCAGGCAGGGGAGCCTAAAGAACACTGAAGCTTTCTTT.

J is TRBJ2-7 and V is TRBV27; 11 bases line up with TRBD1. J gave up 6 bases and V 4 bases, and 14 bases lay outside the gene matches. Germline assignment: CDR1 MNHEY and CDR2 SMNVEV (reference sequence). The CDR3 has 17 amino acids. The CDR3 region has the DNA TGTGCCAGCAGTTCCCCTGGAGGGACAGGGGGGACCTCCGAGCAGTACTTC. It yields the protein CASSSPGGTGGTSEQYF.

The CDR3 loop is CASSMTGDTEAFF. The CDR3 nucleotides read TGTGCCAGCAGCATGACAGGGGACACTGAAGCTTTCTTT. The chain combines TRBV7-9 with TRBJ1-1, with 8 bases lining up with TRBD1. This CDR3 region has 13 residues. The germline gives CDR1 SEHNR, CDR2 FQNEAQ (reference sequence). The trim removed 5 bases at V and 3 bases at J, leaving 2 bases unmatched.

The V and J genes are TRBV2 and TRBJ2-7; TRBD1 might be the D (6 bases). The CDR3 spans 13 residues. Germline V gene data show CDR1 as SNHLY and CDR2 as FYNNEI. V was cut by 8 bases and J by 3 bases, with 14 bases left in between. The CDR3 nucleotides are TGTGCCAGCGGCCGAACAGGGAACTACGAGCAGTACTTC. It encodes CASGRTGNYEQYF. The entire variable domain, with the rest obtained from reference TRBV2 and TRBJ2-7, is as follows: EPEVTQTPSHQVTQMGQEVILRCVPISNHLYFYWYRQILGQKVEFLVSFYNNEISEKSEIFDDQFSVERPDGSNFTLKIRSTKLEDSAMYFCASGRTGNYEQYFGPGTRLTVT.

The chain joins TRBV14 to TRBJ2-1; 8 positions match TRBD2. J gave up 3 bases and V 3 bases, and 7 bases lay outside the gene matches. The CDR3 length is 16 residues. From germline, CDR1 is SGHDN and CDR2 FVKESK. CDR3 sequence: CASSHDNSGNYNEQFF. DNA of the CDR3: TGTGCCAGCAGCCATGATAATAGCGGGAACTACAATGAGCAGTTCTTC.

This chain connects TRBV10-3 to TRBJ2-5, with TRBD1 as a possible D gene (6 bases). Germline V gene lookup returns CDR1 ENHRY and CDR2 SYGVKD. The V end was cut by 3 bases, the J end by 2 bases, with 10 bases between. The CDR3 has 14 amino acids. The CDR3 coding sequence is TGTGCCATCAGTGAACGGGACATTCAAGAGACCCAGTACTTC. Translating gives CAISERDIQETQYF.

This clone was detected only a few times. The V and J genes are TRBV4-1 and TRBJ1-1; D is uncertain. Between the trimmed V and J ends, which lost 4 bases and 4 bases, there was a span of 13 bases. Germline CDR1 is MGHRA and CDR2 is YSYEKL. This CDR3 region has 14 residues. The CDR3 sequence is CASSRATRGTEAFF. CDR3 coding DNA: TGCGCCAGCAGCCGTGCAACCCGGGGCACTGAAGCTTTCTTT.

The rearrangement links TRBV11-2 to TRBJ2-1; 12 bases agree with TRBD2. V lost 1 base and J lost 7; bases outside the gene matches: 5. The CDR3 runs 16 residues. Per germline, CDR1 SGHAT and CDR2 FQNNGV. The CDR3 DNA sequence: TGTGCCAGCAGCTTAGTGGGACTAGCGGGCGGGAATGAGCAGTTCTTC. Translation gives CASSLVGLAGGNEQFF.

The chain couples TRBV6-1 to TRBJ2-4, with TRBD2 matching over 10 bases. Germline values: CDR1 MNHNS, CDR2 SASEGT. Trimming took 4 bases from V and 2 from J; bases not matched to a gene: 17. The CDR3 totals 20 residues. CDR3 DNA: TGTGCCAGCAGTGGGGGCAGGGACCTTACTAGCGGGACGACCAAAAACATTCAGTACTTC. As protein: CASSGGRDLTSGTTKNIQYF.

The chain uses TRBV6-5 and TRBJ2-7; a weak D match, TRBD1 (6 bases). The germline CDR1 and CDR2 sequences are MNHEY and SVGAGI. The CDR3 contains 14 residues. Trimming stripped 0 bases from V and 3 bases from J, with 9 bases between. The CDR3: CASSYSWGLYEQYF. The CDR3 bases are TGTGCCAGCAGTTACTCTTGGGGGCTCTACGAGCAGTACTTC.

This clone was seen only a few times. The chain uses TRBV27 and TRBJ2-7, with TRBD2 matching 7 bases. Germline assignment: CDR1 MNHEY and CDR2 SMNVEV (reference sequence). The CDR3 has 14 amino acids. V dropped 4 bases and J dropped 7; count of bases not matched to a gene: 10. The chain's CDR3 is CASSYQRETGEQYF. CDR3 DNA sequence: TGTGCCAGCAGTTATCAGCGGGAAACGGGGGAGCAGTACTTC.

V usage is TRBV11-2 and J usage is TRBJ2-1; D unresolved. Germline-derived CDR1 and CDR2 are SGHAT and FQNNGV. This CDR3 has 14 residues. The V end was cut by 4 bases, the J end by 0 bases, with 7 bases between. For the CDR3, the DNA is TGTGCCAGCAGCTCGACTGGCTCCTACAATGAGCAGTTCTTC. Protein sequence: CASSSTGSYNEQFF.

The chain recombines TRBV7-9 with TRBJ2-1, with D tentatively TRBD2 (5 bases). Germline V CDR1 and CDR2: SEHNR, FQNEAQ (reference sequence). Trimming stripped 5 bases from V and 6 bases from J, with 20 bases between. This CDR3 is 16 amino acids long. The CDR3: CASSVLPAIGSNEQFF. DNA for the CDR3: TGTGCCAGCAGCGTCCTCCCGGCAATAGGGAGCAATGAGCAGTTCTTC.

The rearrangement links TRBV10-2 to TRBJ1-6, with unresolved D. V lost 10 bases, J lost 4 bases, and 14 bases lay in between. The CDR3 is 14 amino acids. CDR1 is WSHSY and CDR2 is SAAADI in the germline V gene. The CDR3 loop reads CATTAAEYNSPLHF. The CDR3 bases are TGCGCCACCACCGCGGCAGAATATAATTCACCCCTCCACTTT.

The chain is built from TRBV15 and TRBJ2-5; D might be TRBD2 (5 bases). The germline V gene has CDR1 LNHNV and CDR2 YYDKDF (reference sequence). Trimming removed 0 bases from V and 4 bases from J, with 12 bases in between. The CDR3 spans 15 residues. CDR3 nucleotide sequence: TGTGCCACCAGCAGAGAAAGGGTGGGAGCAGAGACCCAGTACTTC. Amino acids: CATSRERVGAETQYF.

CDR3 nucleotides: TGTGCCAGCAGCCCCAAGACTAGCGGGAGAATGTACGAGCAGTACTTC. Its translation is CASSPKTSGRMYEQYF. The V and J genes are TRBV9 and TRBJ2-7, with 12 positions matching TRBD2. The V gene's germline CDR1 is SGDLS and CDR2 YYNGEE. The J segment lost 4 bases and the V segment lost 4 bases, leaving 9 bases of the junction unmatched. The length of the CDR3 is 16 residues.

The rearrangement uses TRBV19 and TRBJ2-1, with D possibly being TRBD2 (6 bases). The CDR3 has 11 residues. The germline V and J ends were trimmed by 7 bases and 10 bases, with 11 bases remaining between them. Germline V gives CDR1 LNHDA, CDR2 SQIVND (reference sequence). CDR3 nucleotide sequence: TGTGCCAGTATGCAGACTAGAGAGCAGTTCTTC. It specifies CASMQTREQFF.

The CDR3 DNA is TGCGCCAGCAGCCAGCGACAGGGGGCTGAAGCTTTCTTT. Amino acids: CASSQRQGAEAFF. The chain has TRBV4-1 and TRBJ1-1; 9 nucleotides line up with TRBD1. This CDR3 is 13 amino acids long. Germline V gene data show CDR1 as MGHRA and CDR2 as YSYEKL. The V gene end was trimmed by 3 bases and the J gene end by 6 bases; junction bases not matched to a gene: 2.

V is TRBV6-5 and J is TRBJ1-5, with a possible D match to TRBD1 (5 bases). V gave up 2 bases and J gave up 0 bases, with 8 bases separating them. Germline loops: CDR1 MNHEY, CDR2 SVGAGI. This CDR3 comprises 15 residues. CDR3 nucleotide sequence: TGTGCCAGCAGTTACCTACAGGATAGCAATCAGCCCCAGCATTTT. Translated, it gives CASSYLQDSNQPQHF.

The CDR3 loop reads CASSYVITGGAEQYF. The CDR3 DNA sequence: TGTGCCAGCAGTTACGTTATAACAGGGGGCGCCGAGCAGTACTTC. The chain joins TRBV6-2 or TRBV6-3 to TRBJ2-7; 9 positions agree with TRBD1. Germline-derived CDR1 and CDR2 are MNHEY and SVGEGT. V was clipped by 2 bases and J by 6 bases; unmatched bases: 8. The CDR3 spans 15 residues.

The J gene is TRBJ1-3, the V gene TRBV7-8; the match to TRBD1 covers 8 bases. CDR1 is SGHVS, CDR2 FQNEAQ, per germline. The CDR3 is made up of 16 amino acids. The trim removed 5 bases at V and 0 bases at J, leaving 6 bases unmatched. The CDR3 sequence is CASSARQGTSGNTIYF. The CDR3 nucleotides read TGTGCCAGCAGCGCGCGACAGGGGACCTCTGGAAACACCATATATTTT.